The subject of this entry is one T cell receptor beta chain. The table lists this clone with a count of one. The antigen it recognizes is unknown. Relative to the germline gene, one junction end is altered; a read error may explain this. The sample belongs to a study of PD-L1 blockade in urothelial cancer (dated by TCRdb to about 2017). Concerning the study at large: All patients started therapy around 2014 and received atezolizumab 1,200 mg intravenously every 3 weeks. About 90% of the 29 patients were males with bladder-origin urothelial cancer, and about two thirds of the roughly 30 reported a prior smoking history. Patients had an ECOG performance status of 0 or 1 and had received between 0 and 3 prior chemotherapy regimens. Blood samples were analyzed at 3 weeks after treatment start (second dose) and at 6 weeks after treatment start. A median of 141,255 T cells and some 90,000 unique TCRs was obtained from blood samples, and a median clonality of around 0.08 was observed. The study, an exploratory multi-omic analysis, examined somatic, immune and clinical correlates of response to PD-L1 blockade with atezolizumab in urothelial cancer. TCR sequencing covered pretreatment tumor samples and matched, serially collected peripheral blood taken before and after atezolizumab treatment. Progression-free survival longer than 6 months counted as durable clinical benefit, and TCR features were additionally tested against both progression-free and overall survival. In the same patients, whole exome sequencing and RNA sequencing of pretreatment tumors were performed in addition to TCR sequencing. Durable clinical benefit was achieved by nine patients but not by the remaining 20. Twenty-nine patients had pretreatment blood TCR-seq, about 24 had at least one posttreatment blood collection, and about 24 had tumor TCR-seq. The research as a whole found: Because the sample size was small (n ≈ 30) and many of the analyses were exploratory, the results are meant to be hypothesis-generating. Patients with durable benefit showed greater expansion of tumor-associated TCR clones in peripheral blood 3 weeks after starting treatment (n ≈ 21, p = 0.022). A pretreatment peripheral blood TCR clonality below the median was linked to improved progression-free and overall survival.

The time point label corresponds to: peripheral blood 6 weeks after treatment start. The cohort included about 30 patients with locally advanced or metastatic urothelial carcinoma who were treated at Memorial Sloan Kettering on a trial protocol. Peripheral blood mononuclear cells were collected pretreatment and during treatment, at between 1 and 8 total time points per patient. The Qiagen DNeasy Blood extraction kit was used to purify genomic DNA from total PBMCs and from tumor samples. PBMCs were collected pretreatment and during treatment, and were isolated and stored as previously described. Synthetic TCR analog templates were spiked into each PCR to estimate absolute template abundance from read counts. Using the immunoSEQ assay, TCRbeta CDR3 regions were amplified from genomic DNA with bias-controlled V and J gene primers. Sequencing of rearranged TCRbeta segments was done at approximately 20X coverage. Turning to the authors' computational methods: Sequencing errors were corrected by clustering and CDR3s were annotated against IMGT to assign V, D and J genes. Out-of-frame and stop-codon sequences were excluded, and only productive TCRbeta rearrangements were used in downstream analyses. Clonality was calculated as one minus the Shannon entropy normalized by the log of the number of unique productive sequences. Fisher's exact test with Benjamini-Hochberg correction, using a cutoff of adjusted p below 0.01, was how clones that differed between time points or between blood and tumor were identified. TCRdb took this table from immuneACCESS and kept in-frame rearrangements with V and J called. Such tables lack part of the clones; where checked against another copy, unresolved V genes explain under half of the gap, and the rest is unexplained. V and J calls and clone size are as listed in that table; D and trimming were resolved from the DNA. The sample data list about 50,000 clones, and over 75% of these were observed just once. The ten largest clones take up less than 2% of the sample.

Its CDR3 holds 15 amino acids, cysteine through phenylalanine. Left in the record is the CDR3 DNA by itself, 45 bases read in frame from the first base. CDR1 is given as SSHAT and CDR2 as FNYEAQ, both from the germline V gene (reference sequence). This TCR derives from a man aged 50-60 years with urothelial cancer. The starting material was PBMCs, obtained around atezolizumab (anti-PD-L1) treatment. The chain couples TRBV7-7 to TRBJ1-1; 7 central nucleotides agree with TRBD1. The sequence in DNA is TGTGCTAGCAGCTCCCCGCCGGGACAGTCGCCTGAAGCTTTCTTT. The translation is CASSSPPGQSPEAFF. The CDR3 plus the reference TRBV7-7 and TRBJ1-1 genes for the other parts give the full variable domain: GAGVSQSPRYKVTKRGQDVTLRCDPISSHATLYWYQQALGQGPEFLTYFNYEAQPDKSGLPSDRFSAERPEGSISTLTIQRTEQRDSAMYRCASSSPPGQSPEAFFGQGTRLTVV.